The next 32 T cell receptor beta chains were all read from a single sample in a study of siplizumab effects on memory and regulatory T cells. Sequenced by immunoSEQ multiplex PCR; TCRdb stores in-frame clones only, minus some. The data contain around 68,000 clones, about 87% of them singletons. Sequencing input: Tregs sorted from blood. The receptors originated from a human donor in good health.

The V gene is TRBV10-3, the J gene TRBJ1-5; 7 bases line up with TRBD1. Germline V gene data show CDR1 as ENHRY and CDR2 as SYGVKD. This CDR3 spans 14 amino acids. J lost 7 bases, V lost 6 bases, and 9 bases had no gene match. CDR3 in amino acids: CAIRPDRVGQPQHF. The CDR3 nucleotides read TGTGCCATCAGACCCGACAGGGTTGGCCAGCCCCAGCATTTT.

The genes are TRBV4-3 and TRBJ2-3, with TRBD2 matching over 8 bases. Germline V gene sequence: CDR1 LGHNA, CDR2 YSLEER. The CDR3 has 16 amino acids. V gave up 2 bases and J gave up 1 base; unmatched junction bases: 5. CDR3: CASSQSSGIGTDTQYF. CDR3 nucleotides: TGCGCCAGCAGCCAAAGTAGCGGGATCGGCACAGATACGCAGTATTTT.

The chain combines TRBV7-8 with TRBJ2-3, with D uncertain. The V end was cut by 2 bases, the J end by 4 bases, with 10 bases between. The CDR3 length is 14 residues. CDR1 and CDR2 from the germline V gene are SGHVS and FQNEAQ. The CDR3 here is CASSLLVTADTQYF. The CDR3 DNA reads TGTGCCAGCAGCTTACTAGTTACGGCAGATACGCAGTATTTT.

The chain is built from TRBV9 and TRBJ2-7; 11 bases fit TRBD2. CDR1 is SGDLS, CDR2 YYNGEE, per germline. Trimming removed 5 bases from V and 2 bases from J; junction bases left unmatched: 3. The length of the CDR3 is 14 residues. In DNA form, the CDR3 reads TGTGCCAGCAGTAGCGGGAGGGTACCCTACGAGCAGTACTTC. Amino acid sequence: CASSSGRVPYEQYF.

This sequence joins TRBV4-2 and TRBJ2-3; the D is unclear. Germline V gene sequence: CDR1 LGHNA, CDR2 YNFKEQ. V shed 3 bases and J shed 2 bases, with 15 bases lying between them. The CDR3 is 16 residues long. The CDR3 spells CASSQGGALLTDTQYF. CDR3 DNA: TGTGCCAGCAGCCAGGGTGGCGCTCTGCTCACAGATACGCAGTATTTT.

The chain carries TRBV2 and TRBJ2-7; 8 nucleotides match TRBD2. The CDR3 totals 16 residues. Germline V gene lookup returns CDR1 SNHLY and CDR2 FYNNEI. Unmatched junction bases numbered 12, after V lost 7 bases and J lost 1 base. Here the CDR3 reads CASTGLMAGGSYEQYF. CDR3 nucleotides: TGTGCCAGCACCGGTCTGATGGCGGGAGGTTCCTACGAGCAGTACTTC.

This sequence joins TRBV19 and TRBJ1-2; D perhaps matches TRBD1 (5 bases). The CDR3 is 15 residues long. Trimming cost V 3 bases and J 8 bases, with 19 bases left between them. Germline V CDR1 and CDR2: LNHDA, SQIVND (reference sequence). The CDR3 coding sequence is TGTGCCAGTAGTATCCCCGTGGGGGATGTGGAAGGCTACACCTTC. Amino acid sequence: CASSIPVGDVEGYTF.

The chain is built from TRBV21-1 and TRBJ2-5; the DNA was not used to check the table's D call, TRBD1. TRBV21-1 is marked as a pseudogene. The CDR3 totals 13 residues. For the CDR3, the DNA is TGTGCCAGCAGCAAAAGACAGGAAGAGACCCAGTACTTC. It is translated as CASSKRQEETQYF.

The J gene is TRBJ1-4, the V gene TRBV15; the match to TRBD1 covers 7 bases. V dropped 2 bases and J dropped 4; count of bases not matched to a gene: 4. The CDR3 has 15 amino acids. Germline lookup yields CDR1 LNHNV and CDR2 YYDKDF (reference sequence). Here the CDR3 DNA reads TGTGCCACCAGCAGAAGACAGGGATTTAATGAAAAACTGTTTTTT. This encodes CATSRRQGFNEKLFF. The whole variable domain, remainder taken from reference TRBV15 and TRBJ1-4, is DAMVIQNPRYQVTQFGKPVTLSCSQTLNHNVMYWYQQKSSQAPKLLFHYYDKDFNNEADTPDNFQSRRPNTSFCFLDIRSPGLGDTAMYLCATSRRQGFNEKLFFGSGTQLSVL.

V gene TRBV30 combines with J gene TRBJ2-7; D gene unclear. Germline values: CDR1 GTSNPN, CDR2 SVGIG (reference sequence). The CDR3 has 12 residues. Trimming removed 2 bases at V and 7 bases at J, with 12 bases between. CDR3 protein: CAWSLSPREQYF. The CDR3 DNA sequence: TGTGCCTGGAGTCTAAGCCCTCGGGAGCAGTACTTC.

This clone was found once. Written as DNA, the CDR3 is TGTGCCAGCAGCTTAGGTGGGACAGGGTGGAATCAGCCCCAGCATTTT. This encodes CASSLGGTGWNQPQHF. This chain links TRBV7-8 with TRBJ1-5; 9 bases are a match to TRBD1. This CDR3 is 16 amino acids long. The J segment lost 4 bases and the V segment lost 1 base, leaving 5 bases of the junction unmatched. Per the germline V gene, CDR1 is SGHVS and CDR2 is FQNEAQ.

The chain carries TRBV7-9 and TRBJ2-1; unclear D gene. This CDR3 comprises 17 residues. Trimming took off 5 bases at V and 3 bases at J, with 20 bases between the two ends. Per the germline V gene, CDR1 is SEHNR and CDR2 is FQNEAQ (reference sequence). The CDR3 bases are TGTGCCAGCAGCCCTTACTCAACCGGGCTGTTCTACAATGAGCAGTTCTTC. Translating it yields CASSPYSTGLFYNEQFF.

The V call is TRBV19, the J call TRBJ2-1; maybe TRBD2 (6 bases). Trimming stripped 5 bases from V and 6 bases from J, with 14 bases between. The CDR3 length is 14 residues. The germline V gene has CDR1 LNHDA and CDR2 SQIVND (reference sequence). The chain's CDR3 is CASSPGLPPNEQFF. In nucleotides, the CDR3 is TGTGCCAGTAGTCCGGGACTCCCACCCAATGAGCAGTTCTTC.

The chain employs TRBV2 and TRBJ1-1; TRBD1 aligns across 8 bases. This CDR3 comprises 13 residues. Germline CDR1 reads SNHLY; CDR2 reads FYNNEI. The V segment lost 6 bases and the J segment 5 bases; nucleotides outside the gene matches: 5. The CDR3 region is CASRWTGRTEAFF. DNA for the CDR3: TGTGCCAGCAGATGGACAGGGAGGACTGAAGCTTTCTTT.

The chain recombines TRBV7-2 with TRBJ1-5; 7 bases are shared with TRBD1. Germline assignment: CDR1 SGHTA and CDR2 FQGNSA. Losses at the gene ends were 3 bases for V and 6 bases for J; bases not matched to a gene: 5. This CDR3 is 14 amino acids long. The CDR3 region is CASSFGRGVQPQHF. The CDR3 nucleotides are TGTGCCAGCAGCTTCGGCAGGGGGGTTCAGCCCCAGCATTTT.

The gene calls are TRBV6-5 and TRBJ1-2, with TRBD1 identical over 7 bases. Losses at the gene ends were 4 bases for V and 2 bases for J; bases not matched to a gene: 4. The CDR3 contains 14 residues. Germline CDR1 MNHEY, CDR2 SVGAGI. Here the CDR3 DNA reads TGTGCCAGCAGTTTGGACAGGCTCAACTATGGCTACACCTTC. This encodes CASSLDRLNYGYTF.

The chain recombines TRBV5-1 with TRBJ2-1, with 12 bases identical to TRBD2. Per the germline V gene, CDR1 is SGHRS and CDR2 is YFSETQ. Losses at the gene ends were 4 bases for V and 0 bases for J; bases not matched to a gene: 14. The CDR3 is 20 residues long. In DNA form, the CDR3 reads TGCGCCAGCAGCACACCGGGACTAGCGGGCTCTTTGAGCTCCTACAATGAGCAGTTCTTC. As protein: CASSTPGLAGSLSSYNEQFF.

CDR3 amino acids: CASSLFQTFSYEQYF. Written as DNA, the CDR3 is TGTGCCAGCAGTTTATTTCAAACTTTTTCCTACGAGCAGTACTTC. V usage is TRBV28 and J usage is TRBJ2-7; no reliable D call. With 1 base removed from V and 1 base from J, the gap between germline ends came to 11 bases. Germline CDR1 reads MDHEN; CDR2 reads SYDVKM. This CDR3 spans 15 amino acids.

The rearrangement links TRBV18 to TRBJ1-2; 8 bases fit TRBD1. Germline CDR1 and CDR2: KGHSH and LQKENI. Unmatched junction bases numbered 5, after V lost 3 bases and J lost 5 bases. The CDR3 sequence is 14 residues long. CDR3 residues: CASSPGQAGYGYTF. The CDR3 region has the DNA TGTGCCAGCTCACCGGGACAGGCTGGTTATGGCTACACCTTC. Looking up the rest from reference TRBV18 and TRBJ1-2 gives the full variable domain: NAGVMQNPRHLVRRRGQEARLRCSPMKGHSHVYWYRQLPEEGLKFMVYLQKENIIDESGMPKERFSAEFPKEGPSILRIQQVVRGDSAAYFCASSPGQAGYGYTFGSGTRLTVV.

V is TRBV19 and J is TRBJ1-5; D unclear. Trimming removed 5 bases from V and 0 bases from J, with 5 bases in between. Germline V lookup: CDR1 LNHDA, CDR2 SQIVND (reference sequence). This CDR3 is 13 amino acids long. The DNA for the CDR3 is TGTGCCAGTAGTGGATTTAGCAATCAGCCCCAGCATTTT. It yields the protein CASSGFSNQPQHF. Looking up the rest from reference TRBV19 and TRBJ1-5 gives the full variable domain: DGGITQSPKYLFRKEGQNVTLSCEQNLNHDAMYWYRQDPGQGLRLIYYSQIVNDFQKGDIAEGYSVSREKKESFPLTVTSAQKNPTAFYLCASSGFSNQPQHFGDGTRLSIL.

The chain carries TRBV6-4 and TRBJ2-7; D uncertain. There are 11 residues in the CDR3. V shed 3 bases and J shed 5 bases, with 5 bases lying between them. Germline CDR1 MRHNA, CDR2 SNTAGT. The CDR3, as DNA: TGTGCCAGCAGTGAACACCACGAGCAGTACTTC. Residues: CASSEHHEQYF.

The chain employs TRBV7-9 and TRBJ2-3; D is undetermined. The V end lost 5 bases, the J end lost 6 bases, and 12 bases lay between the germline ends. The CDR3 is 13 residues long. Germline lookup yields CDR1 SEHNR and CDR2 FQNEAQ (reference sequence). Here the CDR3 reads CASSPGLVDTQYF. Here the CDR3 DNA reads TGTGCCAGCAGCCCGGGTTTAGTTGATACGCAGTATTTT.

The V call is TRBV20-1, the J call TRBJ2-3; D ambiguous. This CDR3 has 11 amino acids. Germline-derived CDR1 and CDR2 are DFQATT and SNEGSKA (reference sequence). Trimming stripped 1 base from V and 5 bases from J, with 4 bases between. CDR3 coding DNA: TGCAGTGCTAGAGTGCTAGATACGCAGTATTTT. This sequence encodes CSARVLDTQYF.

The V and J genes are TRBV6-1 and TRBJ2-1; D is uncertain. V was pared by 7 bases and J by 11 bases, with 15 bases between. Germline CDR1 and CDR2: MNHNS and SASEGT. This CDR3 has 12 residues. CDR3 in amino acids: CASNPGRLKQFF. In DNA, the CDR3 is TGTGCCAGCAATCCGGGCCGTTTAAAGCAGTTCTTC.

The chain employs TRBV7-9 and TRBJ1-2; D is undetermined. Germline CDR1 reads SEHNR; CDR2 reads FQNEAQ (reference sequence). The CDR3 has 17 residues. With 4 bases removed from V and 4 bases from J, the gap between germline ends came to 22 bases. This CDR3 is CASSWGSIGRRSYGYTF. The DNA of the CDR3 is TGTGCCAGCAGCTGGGGATCTATTGGCAGACGTAGCTATGGCTACACCTTC.

This clone has only one observation. The chain has TRBV10-3 and TRBJ2-5, with 9 nucleotides matching TRBD2. This CDR3 spans 16 amino acids. CDR1 is ENHRY and CDR2 is SYGVKD in the germline V gene. Unmatched junction bases numbered 10, after V lost 4 bases and J lost 4 bases. The CDR3 nucleotides are TGTGCCATCAGTGCGGGACTAGCCCAGGGTTCAGAGACCCAGTACTTC. This encodes CAISAGLAQGSETQYF.

This chain links TRBV10-3 with TRBJ1-2; 11 nucleotides match TRBD1. With 6 bases clipped from V and 4 bases from J, the junction kept 1 base outside the gene matches. The CDR3 runs 13 residues. Germline V lookup: CDR1 ENHRY, CDR2 SYGVKD. The CDR3 sequence: CAIRGQGGYGYTF. In DNA, the CDR3 is TGTGCCATCAGGGGACAGGGGGGCTATGGCTACACCTTC.

This CDR3 reads CASSMGTSSYNEQFF. DNA of the CDR3: TGTGCCAGTAGTATGGGGACTAGCTCCTACAATGAGCAGTTCTTC. The rearrangement links TRBV19 to TRBJ2-1, with 8 bases matching TRBD2. This CDR3 has 15 residues. With V trimmed by 3 bases and J by 0 bases, 1 base remained unmatched. Per germline, CDR1 LNHDA and CDR2 SQIVND (reference sequence). Together with reference TRBV19 and TRBJ2-1, the CDR3 gives the full variable domain: DGGITQSPKYLFRKEGQNVTLSCEQNLNHDAMYWYRQDPGQGLRLIYYSQIVNDFQKGDIAEGYSVSREKKESFPLTVTSAQKNPTAFYLCASSMGTSSYNEQFFGPGTRLTVL.

The sample holds a few counts of this clone. This chain connects TRBV7-9 to TRBJ1-1; TRBD1 matches at 7 bases. This CDR3 has 16 amino acids. In germline, CDR1 is SEHNR, CDR2 FQNEAQ (reference sequence). V shed 5 bases, J shed 0 bases, and the junction held 9 bases outside the gene matches. The CDR3 DNA follows: TGTGCCAGCAGCCCATCGGGACAGATCATGAACACTGAAGCTTTCTTT. It codes for CASSPSGQIMNTEAFF.

The chain is built from TRBV27 and TRBJ1-1; D gene ambiguous. V shed 7 bases and J shed 5 bases, with 17 bases lying between them. Per germline, CDR1 MNHEY and CDR2 SMNVEV (reference sequence). This CDR3 is 14 amino acids long. The CDR3 loop is CASTAAPARTEAFF. The CDR3 DNA reads TGTGCCAGCACCGCTGCTCCGGCGAGGACTGAAGCTTTCTTT.

The chain carries TRBV5-1 and TRBJ2-7, with no clear D. Germline values: CDR1 SGHRS, CDR2 YFSETQ. This CDR3 comprises 13 residues. V was shortened by 2 bases and J by 6 bases, with 12 bases between the two germline ends. The CDR3 spells CASSFASGVEQYF. The CDR3, as DNA: TGCGCCAGCAGCTTTGCAAGTGGGGTCGAGCAGTACTTC.

This chain joins TRBV19 and TRBJ2-1; 10 bases are a match to TRBD2. CDR3 length: 18 residues. CDR1 and CDR2 from the germline V gene are LNHDA and SQIVND (reference sequence). J gave up 6 bases and V 0 bases, and 11 bases lay outside the gene matches. CDR3 sequence (DNA): TGTGCCAGTAGTATAGATGGCGAGCGGGAGGGAACCATCAATGAGCAGTTCTTC. This gives the protein CASSIDGEREGTINEQFF. The complete variable domain, with remaining parts taken from reference TRBV19 and TRBJ2-1, reads DGGITQSPKYLFRKEGQNVTLSCEQNLNHDAMYWYRQDPGQGLRLIYYSQIVNDFQKGDIAEGYSVSREKKESFPLTVTSAQKNPTAFYLCASSIDGEREGTINEQFFGPGTRLTVL.